A selection of T cell receptor beta chains follows, all from one sample in a study of T cell changes during pregnancy in multiple sclerosis. Using immunoSEQ multiplex PCR, the repertoire was profiled, and TCRdb retains in-frame clones only, with some absent. The sample contains about 67,000 clones, 89% of which appear only once. The sample here was peripheral blood, taken in the first trimester of pregnancy. Every receptor here comes from a female donor with multiple sclerosis, enrolled in a pregnancy study. Each CDR3 is given with its conserved first and last residue. Fields, in order: clone size, D gene, V gene, J gene, CDR3 DNA, CDR3 protein. A D gene is named only where the DNA matches it firmly. Only part of the rows carry a size: once, few, many, or a class if the clone is expanded.

>NA|NA|TRBV5-1|TRBJ2-7
TGCGCCAGCAGCCCACAGGGTCTCGAGCAGTACTTC
CASSPQGLEQYF
>once|NA|TRBV5-6|TRBJ1-1
TGTGCCAGCAGGCATGACAGCTACACTGAAGCTTTCTTT
CASRHDSYTEAFF
>NA|TRBD1|TRBV19|TRBJ1-5
TGTGCCAGTAGTTCCCGACAGGGTGGGAGCAATCAGCCCCAGCATTTT
CASSSRQGGSNQPQHF
>NA|TRBD2|TRBV7-9|TRBJ2-1
TGTGCCAGCAGCTTAGGAGGGAGGGACGAGCAGTTCTTC
CASSLGGRDEQFF
>few|TRBD1|TRBV6-6|TRBJ1-1
TGTGCCAGCAGTGATAGGGGGCACGGAGCTTTCTTT
CASSDRGHGAFF
>few|NA|TRBV19|TRBJ1-3
TGTGCCAGTAATCCCTCGGCGGGAGAAAACACCATATATTTT
CASNPSAGENTIYF
>NA|TRBD2|TRBV27|TRBJ2-3
TGTGCCAGCACCCCCGTCGTCCTTAGCGGGAGACATAGCACAGATACGCAGTATTTT
CASTPVVLSGRHSTDTQYF
>NA|TRBD2|TRBV7-3|TRBJ2-2
TGTGCCAGCAGCCGGGGACTAGCCGAGACCGGGGAGCTGTTTTTT
CASSRGLAETGELFF
>NA|TRBD2|TRBV6-1|TRBJ2-7
TGTGCCAGCAGGCTAGCGGGAGCGGGAGAGCAGTACTTC
CASRLAGAGEQYF
>NA|TRBD1|TRBV10-3|TRBJ2-7
TGTGCCATCAGTGAGTCTGGACAGGGGTTGTACGAGCAGTACTTC
CAISESGQGLYEQYF
>NA|NA|TRBV9|TRBJ2-1
TGTGCCAGCAGCGTAGAGGCGGCATACAATGAGCAGTTCTTC
CASSVEAAYNEQFF
>once|NA|TRBV6-5|TRBJ1-1
TGTGCCAGCACCACCGCGGGCACTGAAGCTTTCTTT
CASTTAGTEAFF
>NA|NA|TRBV10-1|TRBJ2-7
TGCGCCAGCAGTGATGACAGTCCCTACGAGCAGTACTTC
CASSDDSPYEQYF
>NA|TRBD1|TRBV5-1|TRBJ1-1
TGCGCCAGCAGGCTGGGACAGCTGAACACTGAAGCTTTCTTT
CASRLGQLNTEAFF
>NA|TRBD2|TRBV7-2|TRBJ2-3
TGTGCCAGCAGCTCGGGGGCGGGGGGCCAAGATACGCAGTATTTT
CASSSGAGGQDTQYF
>NA|NA|TRBV6-5|TRBJ2-7
TGTGCCAGCAGTTACTCGAAAGACTTATCCTCCTACGAGCAGTACTTC
CASSYSKDLSSYEQYF
>NA|TRBD1|TRBV4-3|TRBJ1-2
TGCGCCAGCAGCCAAGAAGTTTCCGGGGCCGGGACAGGGGGACCAGGGAGCTACACCTTC
CASSQEVSGAGTGGPGSYTF
>NA|NA|TRBV5-1|TRBJ2-5
TGCGCCAGCAGCTTGGATGTGGCTGGCGGGCAAGAGACCCAGTACTTC
CASSLDVAGGQETQYF
>NA|NA|TRBV4-2|TRBJ2-3
TGTGCCAGCAGCCAAGGGGCGGGAACGGGAACAGATACGCAGTATTTT
CASSQGAGTGTDTQYF
>NA|TRBD2|TRBV7-6|TRBJ2-1
TGTGCCAGCAGCTTCGGTAATAGCGGGATGGGTGAGCAGTTCTTC
CASSFGNSGMGEQFF
>once|NA|TRBV5-5|TRBJ2-2
TGTGCCAGCAGCTTCGCTAGCGTAACCGGGGAGCTGTTTTTT
CASSFASVTGELFF
>once|TRBD1|TRBV9|TRBJ2-6
TGTGCCAGCAGCCCCCGGGACAGACTATTGTCTGGGGCCAACGTCCTGACTTTC
CASSPRDRLLSGANVLTF
>NA|NA|TRBV7-9|TRBJ2-7
TGTGCCAGCAGCTTATGTGGAGGCGAGCAGTACTTC
CASSLCGGEQYF
>NA|NA|TRBV19|TRBJ1-2
TGTGCCAGTAGTACCGCCCTGGACAGAGCCGGTGGCTACACCTTC
CASSTALDRAGGYTF
>NA|TRBD1|TRBV10-2|TRBJ1-1
TGCGCCAGCAGTCCCACAGGGGAGGTGTCAGCTTTCTTT
CASSPTGEVSAFF
>NA|TRBD1|TRBV27|TRBJ2-3
TGTGCCACCCGGGACAGGGGGAGGCATACGCAGTATTTT
CATRDRGRHTQYF
>NA|NA|TRBV21-1|TRBJ1-5
TGTGCCAGCAGCCAAGACCAGTATTATAGCAATCAGCCCCAGCATTTT
CASSQDQYYSNQPQHF
>NA|NA|TRBV2|TRBJ1-1
TGTGCCAGTAGAAAGGCGGGGGGGACGGGAAAAACTGAAGCTTTCTTT
CASRKAGGTGKTEAFF
>NA|TRBD1|TRBV2|TRBJ1-3
TGTGCCAGCAGGCCGGGACAGTACCATGGTGGAAACACCATATATTTT
CASRPGQYHGGNTIYF